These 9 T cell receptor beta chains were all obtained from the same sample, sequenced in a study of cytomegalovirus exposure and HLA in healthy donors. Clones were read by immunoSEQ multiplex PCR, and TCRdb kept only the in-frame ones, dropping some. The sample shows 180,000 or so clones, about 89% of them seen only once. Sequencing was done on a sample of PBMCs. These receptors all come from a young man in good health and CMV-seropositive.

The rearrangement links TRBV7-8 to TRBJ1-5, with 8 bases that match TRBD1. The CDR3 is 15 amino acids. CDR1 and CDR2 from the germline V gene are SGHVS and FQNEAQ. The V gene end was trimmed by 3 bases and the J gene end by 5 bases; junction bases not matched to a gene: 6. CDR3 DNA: TGTGCCAGCAGCTTGGGCAGGGGGCAGGATCAGCCCCAGCATTTT. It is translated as CASSLGRGQDQPQHF.

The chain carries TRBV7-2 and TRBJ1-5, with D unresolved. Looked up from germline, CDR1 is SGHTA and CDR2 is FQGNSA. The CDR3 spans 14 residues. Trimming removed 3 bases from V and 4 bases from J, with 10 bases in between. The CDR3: CASSFAPGNQPQHF. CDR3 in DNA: TGTGCCAGCAGCTTCGCTCCAGGAAATCAGCCCCAGCATTTT.

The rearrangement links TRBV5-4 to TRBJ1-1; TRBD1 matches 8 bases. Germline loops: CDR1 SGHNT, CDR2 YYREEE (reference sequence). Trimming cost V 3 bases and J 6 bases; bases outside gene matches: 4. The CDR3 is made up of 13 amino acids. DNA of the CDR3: TGTGCCAGCAGCTGGGACAGGTTCCCTGAAGCTTTCTTT. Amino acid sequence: CASSWDRFPEAFF.

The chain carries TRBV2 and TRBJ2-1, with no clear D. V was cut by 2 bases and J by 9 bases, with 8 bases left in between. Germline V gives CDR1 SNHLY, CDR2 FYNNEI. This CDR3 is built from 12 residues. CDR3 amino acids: CASSEILGEQFF. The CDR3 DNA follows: TGTGCCAGCAGTGAAATCCTAGGTGAGCAGTTCTTC.

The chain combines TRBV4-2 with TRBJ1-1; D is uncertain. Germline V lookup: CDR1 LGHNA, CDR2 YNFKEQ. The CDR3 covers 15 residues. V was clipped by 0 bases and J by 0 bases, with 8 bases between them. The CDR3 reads CASSQEVGMNTEAFF. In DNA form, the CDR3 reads TGTGCCAGCAGCCAAGAGGTTGGCATGAACACTGAAGCTTTCTTT.

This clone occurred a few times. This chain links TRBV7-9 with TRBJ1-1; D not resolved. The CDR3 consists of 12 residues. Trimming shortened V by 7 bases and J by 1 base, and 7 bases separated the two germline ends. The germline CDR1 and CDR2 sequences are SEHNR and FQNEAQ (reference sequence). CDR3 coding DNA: TGTGCCAGCACCCTAGGGAACACTGAAGCTTTCTTT. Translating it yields CASTLGNTEAFF.

The CDR3 sequence is CASSPSLTRTGELFF. The CDR3 bases are TGCGCCAGCAGCCCCAGCCTTACGAGGACCGGGGAGCTGTTTTTT. This chain joins TRBV4-3 and TRBJ2-2; D uncertain. The CDR3 totals 15 residues. V was shortened by 4 bases and J by 5 bases, with 14 bases between the two germline ends. Germline V lookup: CDR1 LGHNA, CDR2 YSLEER.

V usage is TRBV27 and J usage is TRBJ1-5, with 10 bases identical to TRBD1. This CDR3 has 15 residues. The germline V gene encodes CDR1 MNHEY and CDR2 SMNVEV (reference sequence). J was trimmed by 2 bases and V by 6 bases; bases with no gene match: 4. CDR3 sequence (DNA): TGTGCCAGCAGCCGGGACAGGGGAGGCAATCAGCCCCAGCATTTT. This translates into CASSRDRGGNQPQHF.

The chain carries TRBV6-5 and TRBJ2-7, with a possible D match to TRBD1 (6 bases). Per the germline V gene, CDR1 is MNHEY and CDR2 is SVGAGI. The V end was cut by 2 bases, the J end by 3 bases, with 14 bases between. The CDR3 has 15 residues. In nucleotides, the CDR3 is TGTGCCAGCAGTTACCTGGCAGGGGTCAACTACGAGCAGTACTTC. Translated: CASSYLAGVNYEQYF.